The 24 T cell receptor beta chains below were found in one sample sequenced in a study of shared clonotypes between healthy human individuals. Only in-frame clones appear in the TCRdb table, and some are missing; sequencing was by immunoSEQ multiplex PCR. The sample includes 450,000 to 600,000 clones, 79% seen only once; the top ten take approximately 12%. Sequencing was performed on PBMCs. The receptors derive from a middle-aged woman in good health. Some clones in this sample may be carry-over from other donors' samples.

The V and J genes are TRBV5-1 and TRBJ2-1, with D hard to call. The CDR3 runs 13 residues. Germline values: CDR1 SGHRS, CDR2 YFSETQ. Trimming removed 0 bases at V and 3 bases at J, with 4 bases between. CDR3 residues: CASSLDGYNEQFF. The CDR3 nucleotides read TGCGCCAGCAGCTTGGACGGCTACAATGAGCAGTTCTTC.

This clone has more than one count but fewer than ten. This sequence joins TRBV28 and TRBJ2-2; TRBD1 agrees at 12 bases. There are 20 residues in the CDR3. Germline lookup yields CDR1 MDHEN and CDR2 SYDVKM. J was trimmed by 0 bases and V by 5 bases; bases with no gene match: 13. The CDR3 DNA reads TGTGCCAGCAGTCCCAGGGTCCGGGACAGGGGGCTTTCGAACACCGGGGAGCTGTTTTTT. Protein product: CASSPRVRDRGLSNTGELFF. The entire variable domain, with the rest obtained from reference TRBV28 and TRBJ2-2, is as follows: DVKVTQSSRYLVKRTGEKVFLECVQDMDHENMFWYRQDPGLGLRLIYFSYDVKMKEKGDIPEGYSVSREKKERFSLILESASTNQTSMYLCASSPRVRDRGLSNTGELFFGEGSRLTVL.

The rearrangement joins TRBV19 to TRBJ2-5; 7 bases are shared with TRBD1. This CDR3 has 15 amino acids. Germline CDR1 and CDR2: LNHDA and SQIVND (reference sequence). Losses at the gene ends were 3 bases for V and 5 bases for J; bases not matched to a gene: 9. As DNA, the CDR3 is TGTGCCAGTAGTATCACAGGGGCGAACGTCGAGACCCAGTACTTC. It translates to CASSITGANVETQYF.

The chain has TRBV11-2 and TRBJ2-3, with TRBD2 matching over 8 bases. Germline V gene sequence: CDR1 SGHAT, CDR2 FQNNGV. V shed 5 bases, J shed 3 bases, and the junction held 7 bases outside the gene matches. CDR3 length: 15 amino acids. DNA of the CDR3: TGTGCCAGCAGCCCCGGGCGGGGGGCAACAGATACGCAGTATTTT. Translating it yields CASSPGRGATDTQYF.

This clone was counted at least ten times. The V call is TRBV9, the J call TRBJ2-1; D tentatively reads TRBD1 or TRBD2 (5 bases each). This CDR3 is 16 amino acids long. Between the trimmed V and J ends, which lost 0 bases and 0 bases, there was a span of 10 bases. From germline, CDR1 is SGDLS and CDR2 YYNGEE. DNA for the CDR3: TGTGCCAGCAGCGTAGCTGGGGCGGGCTCCTACAATGAGCAGTTCTTC. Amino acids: CASSVAGAGSYNEQFF.

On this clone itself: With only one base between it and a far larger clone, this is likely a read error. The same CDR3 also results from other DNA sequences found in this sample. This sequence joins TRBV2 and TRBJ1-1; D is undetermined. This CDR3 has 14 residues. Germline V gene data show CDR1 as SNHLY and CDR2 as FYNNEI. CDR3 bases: TGCGCCAGCAGTGAAGCTGTAAAACTGACTGAAGCTTTCTTT. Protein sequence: CASSEAVKLTEAFF.

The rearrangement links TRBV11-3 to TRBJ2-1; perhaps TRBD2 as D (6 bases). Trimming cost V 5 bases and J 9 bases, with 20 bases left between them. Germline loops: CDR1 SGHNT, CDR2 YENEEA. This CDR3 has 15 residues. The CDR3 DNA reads TGTGCCAGCAGCCTGGTCGGGAGTGGCGCGGGTGAGCAGTTCTTC. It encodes CASSLVGSGAGEQFF. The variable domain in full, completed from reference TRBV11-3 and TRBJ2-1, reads EAGVVQSPRYKIIEKKQPVAFWCNPISGHNTLYWYLQNLGQGPELLIRYENEEAVDDSQLPKDRFSAERLKGVDSTLKIQPAELGDSAVYLCASSLVGSGAGEQFFGPGTRLTVL.

CDR3 in amino acids: CASAGLAGEGAELFF. The CDR3 DNA is TGTGCCAGCGCAGGACTAGCGGGAGAGGGAGCGGAGCTGTTTTTT. The V gene is TRBV18, the J gene TRBJ2-2, with TRBD2 matching 13 bases. J lost 10 bases, V lost 8 bases, and 10 bases had no gene match. The CDR3 covers 15 residues. The germline gives CDR1 KGHSH, CDR2 LQKENI.

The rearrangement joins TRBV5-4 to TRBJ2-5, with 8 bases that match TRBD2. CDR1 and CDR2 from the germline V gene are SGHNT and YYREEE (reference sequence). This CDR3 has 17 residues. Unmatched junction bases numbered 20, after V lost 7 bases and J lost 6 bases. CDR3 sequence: CASQSFYNRGGVQTQYF. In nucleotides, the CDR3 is TGTGCCAGCCAAAGCTTTTACAACCGGGGGGGAGTACAGACCCAGTACTTC.

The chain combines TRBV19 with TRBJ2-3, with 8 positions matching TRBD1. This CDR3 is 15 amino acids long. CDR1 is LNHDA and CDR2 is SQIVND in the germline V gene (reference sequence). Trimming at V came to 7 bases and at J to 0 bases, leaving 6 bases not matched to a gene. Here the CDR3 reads CASKGQGASTDTQYF. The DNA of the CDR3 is TGTGCCAGTAAAGGGCAGGGGGCAAGCACAGATACGCAGTATTTT. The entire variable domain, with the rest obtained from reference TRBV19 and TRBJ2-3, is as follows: DGGITQSPKYLFRKEGQNVTLSCEQNLNHDAMYWYRQDPGQGLRLIYYSQIVNDFQKGDIAEGYSVSREKKESFPLTVTSAQKNPTAFYLCASKGQGASTDTQYFGPGTRLTVL.

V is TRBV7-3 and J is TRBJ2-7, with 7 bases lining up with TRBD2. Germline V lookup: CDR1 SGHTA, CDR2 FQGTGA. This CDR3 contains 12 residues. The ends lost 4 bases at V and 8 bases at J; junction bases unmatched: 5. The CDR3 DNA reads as TGTGCCAGCAGCTACCCTAGCGGACAGCAGTACTTC. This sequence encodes CASSYPSGQQYF.

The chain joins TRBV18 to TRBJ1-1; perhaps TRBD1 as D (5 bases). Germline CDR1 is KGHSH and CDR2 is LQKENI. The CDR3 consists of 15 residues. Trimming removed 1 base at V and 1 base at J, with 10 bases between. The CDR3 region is CASSPLVGQNTEAFF. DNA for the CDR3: TGTGCCAGCTCACCACTCGTGGGGCAGAACACTGAAGCTTTCTTT.

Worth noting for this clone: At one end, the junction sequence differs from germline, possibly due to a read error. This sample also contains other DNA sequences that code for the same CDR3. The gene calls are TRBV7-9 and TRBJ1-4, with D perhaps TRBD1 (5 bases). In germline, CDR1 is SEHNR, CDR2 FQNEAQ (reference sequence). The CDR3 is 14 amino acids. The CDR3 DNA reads TGTGCCAGCAGTTTCGGGACGGAAAATGAAAAATTGTTTTTT. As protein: CASSFGTENEKLFF.

The CDR3 DNA is TGTGCCAGCAGTTTGGCCCTCTACGAGCAGTACTTC. It is translated as CASSLALYEQYF. The chain has TRBV28 and TRBJ2-7; D gene uncertain. Germline V CDR1 and CDR2: MDHEN, SYDVKM. V was trimmed by 3 bases and J by 3 bases, leaving 6 bases between them. This CDR3 is built from 12 residues.

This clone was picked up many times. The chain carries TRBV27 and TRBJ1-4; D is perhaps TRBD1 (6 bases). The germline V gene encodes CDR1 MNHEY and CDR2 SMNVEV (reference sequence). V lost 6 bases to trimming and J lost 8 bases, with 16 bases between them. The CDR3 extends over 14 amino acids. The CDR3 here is CASSLGGGGEKLFF. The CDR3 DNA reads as TGTGCCAGCAGCCTCGGGGGGGGCGGGGAAAAACTGTTTTTT.

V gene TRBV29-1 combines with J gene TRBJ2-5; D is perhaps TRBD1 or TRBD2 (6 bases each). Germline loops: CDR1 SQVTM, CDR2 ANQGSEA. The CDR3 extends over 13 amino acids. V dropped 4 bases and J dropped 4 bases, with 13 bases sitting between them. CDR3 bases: TGCAGCGTTGGACGAGGGGGGAGAGAGACCCAGTACTTC. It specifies CSVGRGGRETQYF.

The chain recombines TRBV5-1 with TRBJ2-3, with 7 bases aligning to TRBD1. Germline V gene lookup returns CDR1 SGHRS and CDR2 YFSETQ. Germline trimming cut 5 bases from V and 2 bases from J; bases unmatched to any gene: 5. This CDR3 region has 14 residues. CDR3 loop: CASSQGQDTDTQYF. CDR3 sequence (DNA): TGCGCCAGCAGTCAAGGACAGGACACAGATACGCAGTATTTT.

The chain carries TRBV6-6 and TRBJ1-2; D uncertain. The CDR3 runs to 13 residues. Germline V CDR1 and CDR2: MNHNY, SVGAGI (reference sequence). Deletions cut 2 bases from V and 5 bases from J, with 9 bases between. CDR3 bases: TGTGCCAGCAGTTACCTGCACAGTTATGGCTACACCTTC. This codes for CASSYLHSYGYTF.

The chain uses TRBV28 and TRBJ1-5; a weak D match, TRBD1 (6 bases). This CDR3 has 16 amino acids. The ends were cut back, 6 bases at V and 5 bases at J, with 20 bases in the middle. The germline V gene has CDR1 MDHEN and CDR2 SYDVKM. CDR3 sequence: CASSGTAGVWDQPQHF. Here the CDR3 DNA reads TGTGCCAGCAGCGGAACCGCAGGGGTCTGGGATCAGCCCCAGCATTTT. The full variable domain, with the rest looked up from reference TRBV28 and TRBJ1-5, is DVKVTQSSRYLVKRTGEKVFLECVQDMDHENMFWYRQDPGLGLRLIYFSYDVKMKEKGDIPEGYSVSREKKERFSLILESASTNQTSMYLCASSGTAGVWDQPQHFGDGTRLSIL.

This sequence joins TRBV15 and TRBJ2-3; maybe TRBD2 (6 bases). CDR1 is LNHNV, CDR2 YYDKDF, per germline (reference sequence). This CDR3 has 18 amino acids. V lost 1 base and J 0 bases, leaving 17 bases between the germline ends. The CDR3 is CATSRVGGWADSTDTQYF. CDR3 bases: TGTGCCACCAGCAGAGTCGGGGGTTGGGCAGATAGCACAGATACGCAGTATTTT. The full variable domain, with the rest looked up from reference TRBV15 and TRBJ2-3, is DAMVIQNPRYQVTQFGKPVTLSCSQTLNHNVMYWYQQKSSQAPKLLFHYYDKDFNNEADTPDNFQSRRPNTSFCFLDIRSPGLGDTAMYLCATSRVGGWADSTDTQYFGPGTRLTVL.

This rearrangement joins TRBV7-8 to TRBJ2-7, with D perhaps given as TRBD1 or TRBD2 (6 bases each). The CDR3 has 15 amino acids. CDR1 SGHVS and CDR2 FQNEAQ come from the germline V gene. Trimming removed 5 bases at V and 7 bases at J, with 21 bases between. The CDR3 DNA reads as TGTGCCAGCAGCCCCGAGGGGGGCCCCCGATGGGAGCAGTACTTC. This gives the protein CASSPEGGPRWEQYF.

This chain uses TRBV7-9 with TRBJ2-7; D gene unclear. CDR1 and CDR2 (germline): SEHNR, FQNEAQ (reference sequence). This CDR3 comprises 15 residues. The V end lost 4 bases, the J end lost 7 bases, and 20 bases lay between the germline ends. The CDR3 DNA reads TGTGCCAGCAGCTCCCTAACTAACCCCTACGGAGAGCAGTACTTC. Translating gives CASSSLTNPYGEQYF.

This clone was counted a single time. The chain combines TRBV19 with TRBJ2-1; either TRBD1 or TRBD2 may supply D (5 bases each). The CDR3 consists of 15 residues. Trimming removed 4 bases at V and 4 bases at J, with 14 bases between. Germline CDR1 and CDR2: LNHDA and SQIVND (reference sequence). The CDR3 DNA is TGTGCCAGTAGTACCGGGACGAGCCTATACAATGAGCAGTTCTTC. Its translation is CASSTGTSLYNEQFF.

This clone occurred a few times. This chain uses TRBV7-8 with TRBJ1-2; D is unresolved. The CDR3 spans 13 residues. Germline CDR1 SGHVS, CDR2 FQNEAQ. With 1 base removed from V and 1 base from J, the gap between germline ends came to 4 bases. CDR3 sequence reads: CASSLDHNYGYTF. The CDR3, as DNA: TGTGCCAGCAGCTTAGATCATAACTATGGCTACACCTTC.